The source of this T cell receptor beta chain is a study of blood T cell repertoires in COVID-19 (dated by TCRdb to about 2020). In the study overall: Samples from collaborators originated in the United States, Italy and Spain and spanned both the acute and convalescent phases of COVID-19. The prospective study material was composed of cDNA or gDNA derived from T cells, B-cell-depleted T cells, or PBMCs. The dataset comprised deeply sampled blood TCRbeta repertoires from subjects exposed to, actively infected with, or recovered from COVID-19. The repertoires were made available in a free public database intended to serve as a resource for research on the immune response to SARS-CoV-2. The samples were drawn from the first 160 participants of the ongoing ImmuneRACE study and from 1,254 subjects provided by 6 global collaborators. Nearly every sample came with metadata listing a de-identified subject ID, COVID-19 status, age in years and sex. HLA class I and class II types, where available, came from metadata supplied by the sample provider rather than from assay-based typing. What the study reported, not specific to this receptor: Clinical and demographic metadata were provided uncurated, with the amount varying by source and participant.

Looking up the germline V gene yields CDR1 LGHNA and CDR2 YNFKEQ. The CDR3 sequence holds 16 residues, the cysteine and phenylalanine included. The DNA shown is the 48-base CDR3, in frame from base 1. Trimmed from V: 4 bases; trimmed from J: 1 base; junction bases lacking a gene match: 8. The immunoSEQ Assay, a bias-controlled multiplex PCR, was used to amplify TCRbeta CDR3 regions from genomic DNA. Under the source paper's analysis protocol: Nucleated cell counts per sample were estimated from amplification of reference gene primers within the assay. To quantify the absolute abundance of each unique TCRbeta CDR3 rearrangement, sequence reads were collapsed and filtered. For each sample, productive Simpson clonality was calculated by taking the square root of Simpson's diversity index across productive rearrangements. The source is immuneACCESS, and TCRdb retained only in-frame sequences with V and J called. Part of the clones is not carried over; for the studies checked, unresolved V genes explain less than half of this, and the remainder is unexplained. V, J and clone size are those of that table, while D and trimming were read from the DNA. For this sample the table gives around 300,000 clones, of which 70% to 90% were detected only once. The top ten clonotypes cover approximately 9.9% of the sample.

The collaborating institutions used their own protocols to collect whole blood in K2EDTA tubes. Collaborator samples were shipped for TCRbeta analysis as frozen whole blood, isolated PBMCs, or DNA extracted from either sample type. As for this clone: The antigen it binds to is not known. Within one base of it there is no much larger clone, and no base qualities were kept.

Sequencing used peripheral blood. The TCR was taken from a woman in her seventies with acute or convalescent COVID-19. The V and J genes are TRBV4-2 and TRBJ2-7; a stretch of 9 junction bases matches TRBD2. Read as DNA, the sequence is TGTGCCAGCAGCCCTTCGGGCGGGGGGGGGTCCTACGAGCAGTACTTC. Protein translation: CASSPSGGGGSYEQYF.